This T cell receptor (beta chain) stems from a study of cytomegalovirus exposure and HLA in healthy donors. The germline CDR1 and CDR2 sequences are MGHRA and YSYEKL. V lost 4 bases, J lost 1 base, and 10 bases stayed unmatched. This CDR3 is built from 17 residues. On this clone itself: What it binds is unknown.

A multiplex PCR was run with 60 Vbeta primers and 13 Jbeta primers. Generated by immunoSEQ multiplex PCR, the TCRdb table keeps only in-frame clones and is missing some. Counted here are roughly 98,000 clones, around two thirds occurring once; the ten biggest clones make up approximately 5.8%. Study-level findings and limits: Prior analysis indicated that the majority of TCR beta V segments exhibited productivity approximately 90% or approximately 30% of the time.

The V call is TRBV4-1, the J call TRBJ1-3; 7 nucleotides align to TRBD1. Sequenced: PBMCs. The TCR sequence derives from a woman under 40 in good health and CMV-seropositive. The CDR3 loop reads CASSPGYRGRSGNTIYF. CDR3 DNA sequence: TGCGCCAGCAGCCCAGGATACAGGGGCCGTTCTGGAAACACCATATATTTT.